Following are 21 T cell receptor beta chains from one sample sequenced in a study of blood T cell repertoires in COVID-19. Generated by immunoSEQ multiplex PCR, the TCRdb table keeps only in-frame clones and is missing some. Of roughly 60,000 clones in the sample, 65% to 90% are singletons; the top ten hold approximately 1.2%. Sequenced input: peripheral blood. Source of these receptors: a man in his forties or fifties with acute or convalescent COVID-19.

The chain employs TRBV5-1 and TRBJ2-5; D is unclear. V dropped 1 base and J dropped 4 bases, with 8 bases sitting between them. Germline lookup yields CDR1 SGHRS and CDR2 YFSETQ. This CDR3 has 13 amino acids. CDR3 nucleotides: TGCGCCAGCAGCTTGTACTCCATAGAGACCCAGTACTTC. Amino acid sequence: CASSLYSIETQYF. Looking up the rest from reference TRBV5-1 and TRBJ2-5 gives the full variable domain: KAGVTQTPRYLIKTRGQQVTLSCSPISGHRSVSWYQQTPGQGLQFLFEYFSETQRNKGNFPGRFSGRQFSNSRSEMNVSTLELGDSALYLCASSLYSIETQYFGPGTRLLVL.

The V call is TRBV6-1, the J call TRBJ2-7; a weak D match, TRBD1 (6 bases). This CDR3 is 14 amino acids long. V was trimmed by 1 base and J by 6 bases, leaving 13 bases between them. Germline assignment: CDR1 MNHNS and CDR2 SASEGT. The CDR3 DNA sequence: TGTGCCAGCAGTGAAGGTCAGGGGCATACCGAGCAGTACTTC. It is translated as CASSEGQGHTEQYF.

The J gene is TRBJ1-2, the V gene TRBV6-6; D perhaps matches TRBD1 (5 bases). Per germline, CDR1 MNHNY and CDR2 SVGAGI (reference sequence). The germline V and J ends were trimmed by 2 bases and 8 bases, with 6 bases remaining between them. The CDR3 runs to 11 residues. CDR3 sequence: CASSYQGGYTF. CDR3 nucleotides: TGTGCCAGCAGTTACCAGGGAGGCTACACCTTC.

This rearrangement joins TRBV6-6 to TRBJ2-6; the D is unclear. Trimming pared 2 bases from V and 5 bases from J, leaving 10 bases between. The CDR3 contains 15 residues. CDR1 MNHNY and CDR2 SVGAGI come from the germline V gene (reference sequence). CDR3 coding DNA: TGTGCCAGCAGTTACCTCGAGAATAGGGCCAACGTCCTGACTTTC. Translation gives CASSYLENRANVLTF.

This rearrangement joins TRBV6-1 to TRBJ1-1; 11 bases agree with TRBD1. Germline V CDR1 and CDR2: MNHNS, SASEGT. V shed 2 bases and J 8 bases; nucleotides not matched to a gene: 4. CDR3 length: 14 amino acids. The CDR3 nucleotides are TGTGCCAGCAGTGAAAGGACAGGGGGCTCAGAAGCTTTCTTT. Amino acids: CASSERTGGSEAFF.

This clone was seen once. The DNA for the CDR3 is TGCGCCAGCAGCCAAGGACGGGGGGGCCTTAACTATGGCTACACCTTC. This sequence encodes CASSQGRGGLNYGYTF. V is TRBV4-1 and J is TRBJ1-2; tentative D call: TRBD1 (6 bases). The germline V gene has CDR1 MGHRA and CDR2 YSYEKL. V lost 1 base and J lost 1, with 13 bases in between. This CDR3 region has 16 residues.

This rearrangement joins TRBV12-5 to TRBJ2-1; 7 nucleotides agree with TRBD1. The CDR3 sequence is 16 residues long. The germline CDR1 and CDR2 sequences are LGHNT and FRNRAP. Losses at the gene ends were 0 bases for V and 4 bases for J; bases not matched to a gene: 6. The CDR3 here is CASGLVVGGGYNEQFF. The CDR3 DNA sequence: TGTGCTAGTGGTTTGGTGGTAGGGGGCGGGTACAATGAGCAGTTCTTC. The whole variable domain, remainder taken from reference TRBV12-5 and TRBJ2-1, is DARVTQTPRHKVTEMGQEVTMRCQPILGHNTVFWYRQTMMQGLELLAYFRNRAPLDDSGMPKDRFSAEMPDATLATLKIQPSEPRDSAVYFCASGLVVGGGYNEQFFGPGTRLTVL.

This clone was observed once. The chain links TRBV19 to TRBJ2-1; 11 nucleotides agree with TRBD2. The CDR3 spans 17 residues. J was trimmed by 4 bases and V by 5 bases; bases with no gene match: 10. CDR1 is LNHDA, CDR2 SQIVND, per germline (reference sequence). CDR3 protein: CASSPLLGTSGYNEQFF. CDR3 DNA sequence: TGTGCCAGTAGTCCCCTGCTGGGGACTAGCGGTTACAATGAGCAGTTCTTC.

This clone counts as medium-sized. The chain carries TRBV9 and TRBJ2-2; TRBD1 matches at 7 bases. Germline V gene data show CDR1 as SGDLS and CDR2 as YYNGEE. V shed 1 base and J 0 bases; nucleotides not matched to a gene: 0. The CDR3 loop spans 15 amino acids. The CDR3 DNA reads TGTGCCAGCAGCGTACAGGGGGCGAACACCGGGGAGCTGTTTTTT. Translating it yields CASSVQGANTGELFF.

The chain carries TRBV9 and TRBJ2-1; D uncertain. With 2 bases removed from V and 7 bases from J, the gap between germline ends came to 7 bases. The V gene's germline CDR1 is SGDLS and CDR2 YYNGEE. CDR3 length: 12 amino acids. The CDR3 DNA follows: TGTGCCAGCAGCGTCGCGAGAAATGAGCAGTTCTTC. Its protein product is CASSVARNEQFF.

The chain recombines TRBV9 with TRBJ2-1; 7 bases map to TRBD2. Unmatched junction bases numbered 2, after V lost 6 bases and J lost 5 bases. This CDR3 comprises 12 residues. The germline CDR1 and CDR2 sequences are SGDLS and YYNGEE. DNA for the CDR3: TGTGCCAGCAATCGGGGGGACAATGAGCAGTTCTTC. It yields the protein CASNRGDNEQFF.

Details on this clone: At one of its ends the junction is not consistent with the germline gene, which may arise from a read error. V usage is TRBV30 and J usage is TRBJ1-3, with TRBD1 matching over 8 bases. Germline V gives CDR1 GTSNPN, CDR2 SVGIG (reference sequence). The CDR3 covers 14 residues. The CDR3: CAWTQTGAGNTIYF. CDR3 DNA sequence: TGTGCCTGGACCCAGACAGGGGCTGGGAACACCATATATTTT. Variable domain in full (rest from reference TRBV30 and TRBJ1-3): SQTIHQWPATLVQPVGSPLSLECTVEGTSNPNLYWYRQAAGRGLQLLFYSVGIGQISSEVPQNLSASRPQDRQFILSSKKLLLSDSGFYLCAWTQTGAGNTIYFGEGSWLTVV.

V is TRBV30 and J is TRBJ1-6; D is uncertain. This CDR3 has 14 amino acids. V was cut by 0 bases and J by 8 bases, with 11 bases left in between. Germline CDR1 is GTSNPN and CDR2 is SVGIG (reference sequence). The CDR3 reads CAWSVISRDSPLHF. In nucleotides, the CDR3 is TGTGCCTGGAGTGTTATTTCGCGGGATTCACCCCTCCACTTT.

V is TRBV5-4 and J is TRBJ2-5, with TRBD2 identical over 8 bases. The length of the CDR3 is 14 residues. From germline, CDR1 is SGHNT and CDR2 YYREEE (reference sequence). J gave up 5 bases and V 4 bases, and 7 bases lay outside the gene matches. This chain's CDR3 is CASSPGTRVETQYF. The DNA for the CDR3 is TGTGCCAGCAGCCCGGGGACTAGAGTCGAGACCCAGTACTTC.

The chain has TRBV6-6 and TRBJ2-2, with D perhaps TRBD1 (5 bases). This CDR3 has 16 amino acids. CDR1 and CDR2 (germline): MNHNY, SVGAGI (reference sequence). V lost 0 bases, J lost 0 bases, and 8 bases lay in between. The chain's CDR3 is CASSYSRQSNTGELFF. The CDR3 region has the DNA TGTGCCAGCAGTTACTCGAGACAGTCGAACACCGGGGAGCTGTTTTTT.

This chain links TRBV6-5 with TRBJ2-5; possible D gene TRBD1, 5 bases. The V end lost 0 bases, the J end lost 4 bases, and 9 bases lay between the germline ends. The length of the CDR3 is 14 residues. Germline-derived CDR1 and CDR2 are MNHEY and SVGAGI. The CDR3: CASSYSSGRETQYF. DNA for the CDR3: TGTGCCAGCAGTTACTCGTCAGGGCGAGAGACCCAGTACTTC.

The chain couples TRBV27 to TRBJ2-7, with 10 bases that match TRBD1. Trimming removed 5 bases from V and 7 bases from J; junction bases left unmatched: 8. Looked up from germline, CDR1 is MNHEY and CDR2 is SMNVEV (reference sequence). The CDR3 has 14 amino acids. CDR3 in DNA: TGTGCCAGCAGTCTCCGACAGGGGGCGAGGGAGCAGTACTTC. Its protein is CASSLRQGAREQYF.

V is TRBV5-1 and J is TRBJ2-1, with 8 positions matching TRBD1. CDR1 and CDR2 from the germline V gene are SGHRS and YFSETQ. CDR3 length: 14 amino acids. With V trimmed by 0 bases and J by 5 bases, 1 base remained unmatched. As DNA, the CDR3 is TGCGCCAGCAGCTTGGGGACAGGGAACAATGAGCAGTTCTTC. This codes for CASSLGTGNNEQFF.

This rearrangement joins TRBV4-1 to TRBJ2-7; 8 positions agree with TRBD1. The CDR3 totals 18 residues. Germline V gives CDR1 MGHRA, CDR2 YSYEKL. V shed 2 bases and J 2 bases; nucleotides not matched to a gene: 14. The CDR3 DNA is TGCGCCAGCAGCCAATTTCAGCCGGGACAGGTTAATCCCTACGAGCAGTACTTC. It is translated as CASSQFQPGQVNPYEQYF.

CDR3 DNA: TGTGCCAGCAGTGATACAGGGGGCGCCTATGGCTACACCTTC. It yields the protein CASSDTGGAYGYTF. J is TRBJ1-2 and V is TRBV3-1 (or the pseudogene TRBV3-2); TRBD1 matches 9 bases. J lost 4 bases, V lost 6 bases, and 6 bases had no gene match. This CDR3 is built from 14 residues. The V gene's germline CDR1 is LGHDT and CDR2 YNNKEL (reference sequence).

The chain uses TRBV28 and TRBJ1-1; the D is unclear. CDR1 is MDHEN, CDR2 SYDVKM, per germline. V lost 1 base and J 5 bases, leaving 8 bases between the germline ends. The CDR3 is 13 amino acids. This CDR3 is CASSLLRVTEAFF. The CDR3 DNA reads TGTGCCAGCAGTTTATTGAGGGTTACTGAAGCTTTCTTT.